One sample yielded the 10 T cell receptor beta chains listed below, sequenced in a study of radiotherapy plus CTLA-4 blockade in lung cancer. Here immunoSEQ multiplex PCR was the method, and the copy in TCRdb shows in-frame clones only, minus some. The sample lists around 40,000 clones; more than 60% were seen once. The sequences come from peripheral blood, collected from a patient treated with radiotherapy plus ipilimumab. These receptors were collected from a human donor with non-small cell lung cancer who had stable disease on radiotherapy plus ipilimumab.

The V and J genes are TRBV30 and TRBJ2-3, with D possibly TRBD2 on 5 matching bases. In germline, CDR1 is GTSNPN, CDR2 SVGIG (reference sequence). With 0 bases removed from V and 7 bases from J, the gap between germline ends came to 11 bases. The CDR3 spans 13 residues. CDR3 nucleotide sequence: TGTGCCTGGAGTGTTCGGGAAGGAAATACGCAGTATTTT. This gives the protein CAWSVREGNTQYF.

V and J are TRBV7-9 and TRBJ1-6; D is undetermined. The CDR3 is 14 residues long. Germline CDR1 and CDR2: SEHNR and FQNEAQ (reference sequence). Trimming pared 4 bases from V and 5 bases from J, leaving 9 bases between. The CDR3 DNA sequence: TGTGCCAGCAGCTCGACACACGATAATTCACCCCTCCACTTT. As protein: CASSSTHDNSPLHF.

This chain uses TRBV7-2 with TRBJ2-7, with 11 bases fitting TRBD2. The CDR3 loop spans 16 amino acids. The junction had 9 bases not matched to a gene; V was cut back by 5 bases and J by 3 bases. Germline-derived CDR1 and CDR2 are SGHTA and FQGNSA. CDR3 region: CASSRTGTSGYYEQYF. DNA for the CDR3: TGTGCCAGCAGCAGGACCGGGACTAGCGGTTACTACGAGCAGTACTTC.

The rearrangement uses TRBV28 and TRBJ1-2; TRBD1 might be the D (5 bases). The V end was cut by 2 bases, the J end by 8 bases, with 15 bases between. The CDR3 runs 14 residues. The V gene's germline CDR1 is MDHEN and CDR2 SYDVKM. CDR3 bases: TGTGCCAGCAGTTTAGATGCGGGTGGGGGGGGCTACACCTTC. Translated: CASSLDAGGGGYTF.

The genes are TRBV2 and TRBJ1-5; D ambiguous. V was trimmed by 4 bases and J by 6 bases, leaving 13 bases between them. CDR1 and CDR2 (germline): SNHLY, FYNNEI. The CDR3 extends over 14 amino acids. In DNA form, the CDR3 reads TGTGCCAGCAGTGGTCGGCAGTCAGGTCAGCCCCAGCATTTT. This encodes CASSGRQSGQPQHF.

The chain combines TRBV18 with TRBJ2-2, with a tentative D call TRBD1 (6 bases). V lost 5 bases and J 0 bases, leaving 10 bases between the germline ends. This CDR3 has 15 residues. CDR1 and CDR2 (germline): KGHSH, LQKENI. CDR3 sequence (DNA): TGTGCCAGCTCAGATCAGGGGACGAACACCGGGGAGCTGTTTTTT. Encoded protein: CASSDQGTNTGELFF.

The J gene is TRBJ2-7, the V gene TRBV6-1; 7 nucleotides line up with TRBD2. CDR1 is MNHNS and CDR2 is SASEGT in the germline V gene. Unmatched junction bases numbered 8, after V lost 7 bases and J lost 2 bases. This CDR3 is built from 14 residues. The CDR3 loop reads CASTLAGGAYEQYF. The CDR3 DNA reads TGTGCCAGCACCTTAGCGGGTGGGGCCTACGAGCAGTACTTC.

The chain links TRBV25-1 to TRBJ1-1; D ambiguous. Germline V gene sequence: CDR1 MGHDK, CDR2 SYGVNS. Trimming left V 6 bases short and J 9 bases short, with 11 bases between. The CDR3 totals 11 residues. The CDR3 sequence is CASRGIEKAFF. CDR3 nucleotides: TGTGCCAGCAGGGGCATTGAAAAAGCTTTCTTT.

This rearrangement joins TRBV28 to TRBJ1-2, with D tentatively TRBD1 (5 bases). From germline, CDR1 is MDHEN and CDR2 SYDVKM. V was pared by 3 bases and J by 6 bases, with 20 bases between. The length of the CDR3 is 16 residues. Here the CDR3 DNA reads TGTGCCAGCAGTTTGTATCGGAAGACAGTTACGGATGGCTACACCTTC. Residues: CASSLYRKTVTDGYTF.

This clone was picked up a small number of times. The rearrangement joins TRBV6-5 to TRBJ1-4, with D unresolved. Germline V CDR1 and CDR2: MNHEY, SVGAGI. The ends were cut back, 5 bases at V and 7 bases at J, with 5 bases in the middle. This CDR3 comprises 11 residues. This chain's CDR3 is CASSRGEKLFF. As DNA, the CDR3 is TGTGCCAGCAGTCGCGGTGAAAAACTGTTTTTT.